This T cell receptor (beta chain) emerged from a study of blood T cell repertoires in COVID-19. Study-wide context: The study drew acute and convalescent COVID-19 samples from the United States, Italy and Spain. T cells, B-cell-depleted T cells, or PBMCs supplied cDNA or gDNA.

The germline V gene has CDR1 SEHNR and CDR2 FQNEAQ (reference sequence). The CDR3 spans 12 residues. V lost 6 bases and J lost 4; bases outside the gene matches: 0. In the authors' methods: By means of reference gene primer amplification, nucleated cell counts were estimated. Libraries were prepared by immunoSEQ multiplex PCR; TCRdb keeps only in-frame clonotypes and omits some of them. That table gives V, J and clone size, and the DNA gave D and trimming. The sample yields 250,000 to 300,000 clones, around 87% seen once. The receptor comes from a woman between 45 and 65 years old who had recovered from COVID-19. The V call is TRBV7-9, the J call TRBJ1-5, with 7 bases lining up with TRBD1. Input material: peripheral blood. The CDR3 nucleotides read TGTGCCAGCAGGACAGGGAATCAGCCCCAGCATTTT. This sequence encodes CASRTGNQPQHF.